These 17 T cell receptor beta chains came from one sample sequenced in a study of T cell responses to AZD1222 COVID-19 vaccine. Assay: immunoSEQ multiplex PCR; the TCRdb copy retains only in-frame clones and omits some. The sample has 50,000 to 70,000 clones; 85% to 90% are singletons. The sample consisted of peripheral blood, taken 28 days after the second AZD1222 dose. The receptors were sampled from an adult who received the AZD1222 COVID-19 vaccine.

The DNA of the CDR3 is TGCGCCAGCAGTGAGTCAACCGGCGGGACAACTAATGAAAAACTGTTTTTT. Translation: CASSESTGGTTNEKLFF. This sequence joins TRBV10-1 and TRBJ1-4; unclear D gene. Trimming took 0 bases from V and 0 from J, leaving 11 bases between them. Germline CDR1 is WNHNN and CDR2 is SYGVQD (reference sequence). This CDR3 is 17 amino acids long.

This sequence joins TRBV29-1 and TRBJ2-7, with D perhaps assigned TRBD1 or TRBD2 (8 bases each). This CDR3 has 17 residues. Germline CDR1 reads SQVTM; CDR2 reads ANQGSEA. V lost 7 bases and J 3 bases, leaving 28 bases between the germline ends. CDR3 sequence (DNA): TGCAGCGCCCTCCCACAGGGGGAAGGACTAGCCTACTACGAGCAGTACTTC. Translated: CSALPQGEGLAYYEQYF.

V usage is TRBV5-4 and J usage is TRBJ2-7; 8 positions match TRBD2. V lost 4 bases, J lost 6 bases, and 12 bases stayed unmatched. CDR1 is SGHNT, CDR2 YYREEE, per germline (reference sequence). The CDR3 runs 15 residues. The CDR3 DNA follows: TGTGCCAGCAGCCCGGACCCAGCGGGAGTTGGCGAGCAGTACTTC. Protein product: CASSPDPAGVGEQYF.

The chain employs TRBV3-1 (or the pseudogene TRBV3-2) and TRBJ1-2; 10 bases are shared with TRBD1. The germline V gene encodes CDR1 LGHDT and CDR2 YNNKEL (reference sequence). The CDR3 covers 15 residues. V was pared by 3 bases and J by 8 bases, with 9 bases of the junction left unmatched. Written as DNA, the CDR3 is TGTGCCAGCAGCCATACTCGGACAGGGGGACACGGCTACACCTTC. Protein product: CASSHTRTGGHGYTF.

The V gene is TRBV19, the J gene TRBJ2-5; TRBD1 aligns across 10 bases. The V and J ends lost 3 bases and 6 bases, in that order; junction bases with no gene match: 10. CDR1 and CDR2 (germline): LNHDA, SQIVND (reference sequence). CDR3 size: 16 residues. The CDR3 coding sequence is TGTGCCAGTAGTATCGCTCCGAGACAGGGGGCAAAGACCCAGTACTTC. It is translated as CASSIAPRQGAKTQYF. Full variable domain (remainder filled in from reference TRBV19 and TRBJ2-5): DGGITQSPKYLFRKEGQNVTLSCEQNLNHDAMYWYRQDPGQGLRLIYYSQIVNDFQKGDIAEGYSVSREKKESFPLTVTSAQKNPTAFYLCASSIAPRQGAKTQYFGPGTRLLVL.

This chain links TRBV7-6 with TRBJ1-5, with D possibly matching TRBD1 (6 bases). Between the trimmed V and J ends, which lost 5 bases and 1 base, there was a span of 15 bases. Germline V gene data show CDR1 as SGHVS and CDR2 as FNYEAQ. This CDR3 is built from 16 residues. The chain's CDR3 is CASSPAGGWSNQPQHF. CDR3 DNA: TGTGCCAGCAGCCCAGCGGGGGGCTGGAGCAATCAGCCCCAGCATTTT.

The chain couples TRBV28 to TRBJ1-1; the match to TRBD1 covers 10 bases. Germline V gene sequence: CDR1 MDHEN, CDR2 SYDVKM. V dropped 6 bases and J dropped 6; count of bases not matched to a gene: 7. The CDR3 totals 14 residues. CDR3 DNA: TGTGCCAGCAGCCCCCGGACAGGGGGGCCTGAAGCTTTCTTT. Protein: CASSPRTGGPEAFF. Variable domain in full (rest from reference TRBV28 and TRBJ1-1): DVKVTQSSRYLVKRTGEKVFLECVQDMDHENMFWYRQDPGLGLRLIYFSYDVKMKEKGDIPEGYSVSREKKERFSLILESASTNQTSMYLCASSPRTGGPEAFFGQGTRLTVV.

The rearrangement joins TRBV7-9 to TRBJ2-1; 11 bases are shared with TRBD2. After removal of 1 base from V and 4 bases from J, the junction contained 12 bases not matched to a gene. The CDR3 length is 19 residues. CDR1 SEHNR and CDR2 FQNEAQ come from the germline V gene (reference sequence). CDR3 loop: CASSLERAPGLADYNEQFF. CDR3 in DNA: TGTGCCAGCAGCTTAGAGCGCGCTCCGGGACTAGCGGATTACAATGAGCAGTTCTTC. Combining the CDR3 with reference TRBV7-9 and TRBJ2-1 gives the whole variable domain DTGVSQNPRHKITKRGQNVTFRCDPISEHNRLYWYRQTLGQGPEFLTYFQNEAQLEKSRLLSDRFSAERPKGSFSTLEIQRTEQGDSAMYLCASSLERAPGLADYNEQFFGPGTRLTVL.

The J gene is TRBJ2-3, the V gene TRBV7-2, with D perhaps being TRBD1 or TRBD2 (5 bases each). The CDR3 is made up of 14 amino acids. Deletions cut 5 bases from V and 1 base from J, with 10 bases between. Germline V gene lookup returns CDR1 SGHTA and CDR2 FQGNSA. The CDR3 bases are TGTGCCAGCAGCCCCCAGGGAGGCACAGATACGCAGTATTTT. It yields the protein CASSPQGGTDTQYF.

The chain uses TRBV5-4 and TRBJ2-1; TRBD2 aligns across 10 bases. Germline V gene data show CDR1 as SGHNT and CDR2 as YYREEE (reference sequence). This CDR3 region has 14 residues. The V gene end was trimmed by 0 bases and the J gene end by 9 bases; junction bases not matched to a gene: 3. The CDR3 nucleotides read TGTGCCAGCAGCTTGGAGCTAGCGGGAGCTGAGCAGTTCTTC. The encoded protein is CASSLELAGAEQFF.

The V and J genes are TRBV11-2 and TRBJ1-1, with 8 bases aligning to TRBD1. Germline V gives CDR1 SGHAT, CDR2 FQNNGV. The CDR3 runs 15 residues. The ends lost 4 bases at V and 1 base at J; junction bases unmatched: 5. CDR3 residues: CASSSRQGPNTEAFF. The CDR3 DNA is TGTGCCAGCAGCTCACGACAGGGGCCGAACACTGAAGCTTTCTTT.

The V and J genes are TRBV12-5 and TRBJ1-3; D might be TRBD1 (6 bases). Germline V lookup: CDR1 LGHNT, CDR2 FRNRAP. Trimming took off 5 bases at V and 4 bases at J, with 12 bases between the two ends. The CDR3 is made up of 14 amino acids. CDR3 sequence reads: CASGTGSLGNTIYF. The CDR3 DNA reads TGTGCTAGTGGTACAGGGAGTTTGGGAAACACCATATATTTT.

The chain combines TRBV12-5 with TRBJ1-5; 9 nucleotides align to TRBD1. CDR1 LGHNT and CDR2 FRNRAP come from the germline V gene. J was trimmed by 5 bases and V by 4 bases; bases with no gene match: 0. This CDR3 region has 13 residues. CDR3 bases: TGTGCTAGTGGTTGGGACAGGGATCAGCCCCAGCATTTT. It is translated as CASGWDRDQPQHF.

The chain links TRBV11-3 to TRBJ2-7, with 9 bases fitting TRBD2. The CDR3 extends over 15 amino acids. Germline values: CDR1 SGHNT, CDR2 YENEEA. V lost 5 bases and J lost 5; bases outside the gene matches: 10. This CDR3 reads CASSPRGAGGHEQYF. For the CDR3, the DNA is TGTGCCAGCAGCCCCCGGGGAGCGGGAGGTCACGAGCAGTACTTC. The variable domain in full, with the rest retrieved from reference TRBV11-3 and TRBJ2-7, is EAGVVQSPRYKIIEKKQPVAFWCNPISGHNTLYWYLQNLGQGPELLIRYENEEAVDDSQLPKDRFSAERLKGVDSTLKIQPAELGDSAVYLCASSPRGAGGHEQYFGPGTRLTVT.

The chain uses TRBV3-1 (or the pseudogene TRBV3-2) and TRBJ2-1; D perhaps matches TRBD2 (6 bases). Trimming left V 5 bases short and J 5 bases short, with 16 bases between. Germline loops: CDR1 LGHDT, CDR2 YNNKEL (reference sequence). The CDR3 spans 15 residues. The CDR3 here is CASSNFAGRHNEQFF. The CDR3 bases are TGTGCCAGCAGCAACTTTGCGGGGCGCCACAATGAGCAGTTCTTC.

The rearrangement links TRBV7-8 to TRBJ1-5; maybe TRBD1 (6 bases). V lost 1 base and J lost 2, with 21 bases in between. CDR1 SGHVS and CDR2 FQNEAQ come from the germline V gene. The CDR3 is 19 amino acids. CDR3 DNA: TGTGCCAGCAGCTTAGTGACAGGAGTTGGGGGATTCGGCAATCAGCCCCAGCATTTT. It encodes CASSLVTGVGGFGNQPQHF.

The gene calls are TRBV5-1 and TRBJ2-5; D is perhaps TRBD2 (6 bases). Trimming left V 4 bases short and J 7 bases short, with 20 bases between. The CDR3 is made up of 15 amino acids. Germline values: CDR1 SGHRS, CDR2 YFSETQ. The CDR3 is CASSPPGGFIGTQYF. DNA of the CDR3: TGCGCCAGCAGCCCCCCTGGAGGGTTTATTGGGACCCAGTACTTC.